Presented here are 11 T cell receptor beta chains from one specimen sequenced in a study of control samples from healthy donors and cancer patients (dated by TCRdb to 2020 to 2022). Library construction relied on the immunoSEQ multiplex PCR assay. Sourced from immuneACCESS, this table was stored by TCRdb with only in-frame sequences that have V and J called. A share of the clones is absent; for the studies checked, an unresolved V gene accounts for under half, and the remainder has no known explanation. In all, the sample holds about 130,000 clones, and about nine tenths of those were seen once. The top ten constitute roughly 1.9% of the sample. The source material was blood. Receptor source: a woman aged 50 to 60 in good health.

The chain links TRBV7-8 to TRBJ1-4; D perhaps matches TRBD1 (5 bases). Looked up from germline, CDR1 is SGHVS and CDR2 is FQNEAQ. Between the trimmed V and J ends, which lost 3 bases and 6 bases, there was a span of 8 bases. This CDR3 is built from 13 residues. CDR3 amino acids: CASSLGRYEKLFF. The CDR3 DNA sequence: TGTGCCAGCAGCTTGGGGCGATATGAAAAACTGTTTTTT.

The chain links TRBV3-1 (or the pseudogene TRBV3-2) to TRBJ2-3; D perhaps matches TRBD2 (5 bases). The ends were cut back, 0 bases at V and 4 bases at J, with 17 bases in the middle. This CDR3 has 17 residues. In germline, CDR1 is LGHDT, CDR2 YNNKEL (reference sequence). CDR3 coding DNA: TGTGCCAGCAGCCAAGAACGGCTCGGGGTGCAAGCAGATACGCAGTATTTT. Encoded protein: CASSQERLGVQADTQYF.

The chain employs TRBV6-5 and TRBJ2-7; tentative D call: TRBD2 (6 bases). The CDR3 sequence is 13 residues long. CDR1 MNHEY and CDR2 SVGAGI come from the germline V gene. Trimming left V 2 bases short and J 5 bases short, with 10 bases between. CDR3 coding DNA: TGTGCCAGCAGTTACGCGGGAAGGAACGAGCAGTACTTC. This translates into CASSYAGRNEQYF.

Only a few counts were recorded for this clone. The chain couples TRBV27 to TRBJ1-1; D unresolved. Germline V gene data show CDR1 as MNHEY and CDR2 as SMNVEV (reference sequence). There are 15 residues in the CDR3. With 2 bases removed from V and 10 bases from J, the gap between germline ends came to 20 bases. The CDR3: CASSLTRVGEGVAFF. CDR3 in DNA: TGTGCCAGCAGTTTAACCCGGGTTGGAGAGGGAGTAGCTTTCTTT.

The J gene is TRBJ2-5, the V gene TRBV6-2 or TRBV6-3; D perhaps matches TRBD1 (5 bases). From germline, CDR1 is MNHEY and CDR2 SVGEGT. The CDR3 contains 14 residues. V lost 2 bases to trimming and J lost 2 bases, with 9 bases between them. The chain's CDR3 is CASSYGADQETQYF. CDR3 nucleotides: TGTGCCAGCAGTTACGGGGCGGATCAAGAGACCCAGTACTTC.

The rearrangement links TRBV19 to TRBJ1-1, with D possibly matching TRBD1 (6 bases). In germline, CDR1 is LNHDA, CDR2 SQIVND (reference sequence). With 6 bases removed from V and 1 base from J, the gap between germline ends came to 9 bases. The CDR3 is 13 amino acids. The DNA of the CDR3 is TGTGCCAGTAGGGAACAGGGGAACACTGAAGCTTTCTTT. Translation gives CASREQGNTEAFF.

The V call is TRBV21-1, the J call TRBJ1-2. TRBV21-1 is a pseudogene. The CDR3 contains 15 residues. CDR3 in DNA: TGTGCCAGCAGCAAAGCATGTCGGAAGGGCTATGGCTACACCTTC. Translation gives CASSKACRKGYGYTF.

This chain links TRBV6-1 with TRBJ1-3, with unresolved D. Germline V gene sequence: CDR1 MNHNS, CDR2 SASEGT. V lost 4 bases to trimming and J lost 1 base, with 17 bases between them. CDR3 length equals 17 residues. CDR3 sequence (DNA): TGTGCCAGCAGTGGAATACTGACGGTCGCATCTGGAAACACCATATATTTT. This codes for CASSGILTVASGNTIYF.

In nucleotides, the CDR3 is TGTGCCATCGCCGCGGGACAGGGGGACACCGGGGAGCTGTTTTTT. Encoded protein: CAIAAGQGDTGELFF. V gene TRBV10-3 combines with J gene TRBJ2-2, with 11 bases identical to TRBD1. V lost 8 bases to trimming and J lost 3 bases; unmatched junction nucleotides: 5. This CDR3 contains 15 residues. Germline-derived CDR1 and CDR2 are ENHRY and SYGVKD.

The chain joins TRBV14 to TRBJ2-5; 7 bases match TRBD2. Germline-derived CDR1 and CDR2 are SGHDN and FVKESK. Trimming removed 3 bases from V and 3 bases from J; junction bases left unmatched: 13. This CDR3 has 17 residues. In DNA, the CDR3 is TGTGCCAGCAGCCAGGAGATACTAGCGCCGGAAAAAGAGACCCAGTACTTC. Its protein is CASSQEILAPEKETQYF.

The J gene is TRBJ2-3, the V gene TRBV6-5, with 12 bases identical to TRBD2. The length of the CDR3 is 14 residues. The V and J ends lost 10 bases and 1 base, in that order; junction bases with no gene match: 3. Germline CDR1 MNHEY, CDR2 SVGAGI. For the CDR3, the DNA is TGTGCCACCCTAGCGGGGGGGCGCACAGATACGCAGTATTTT. Protein: CATLAGGRTDTQYF.